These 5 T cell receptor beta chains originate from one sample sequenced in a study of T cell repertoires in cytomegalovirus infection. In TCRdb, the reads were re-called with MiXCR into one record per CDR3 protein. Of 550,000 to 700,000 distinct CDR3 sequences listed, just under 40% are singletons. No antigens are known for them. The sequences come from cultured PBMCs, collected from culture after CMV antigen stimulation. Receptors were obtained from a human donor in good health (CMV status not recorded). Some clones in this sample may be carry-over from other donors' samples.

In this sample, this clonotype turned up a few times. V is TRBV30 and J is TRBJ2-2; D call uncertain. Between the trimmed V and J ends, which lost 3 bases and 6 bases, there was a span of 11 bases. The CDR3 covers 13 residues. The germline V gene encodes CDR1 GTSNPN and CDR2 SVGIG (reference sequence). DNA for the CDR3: TGTGCCTGGAGCGTAACGGTGGCCGGGGAGCTGTTTTTT. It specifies CAWSVTVAGELFF. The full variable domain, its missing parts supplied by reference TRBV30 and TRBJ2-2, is SQTIHQWPATLVQPVGSPLSLECTVEGTSNPNLYWYRQAAGRGLQLLFYSVGIGQISSEVPQNLSASRPQDRQFILSSKKLLLSDSGFYLCAWSVTVAGELFFGEGSRLTVL.

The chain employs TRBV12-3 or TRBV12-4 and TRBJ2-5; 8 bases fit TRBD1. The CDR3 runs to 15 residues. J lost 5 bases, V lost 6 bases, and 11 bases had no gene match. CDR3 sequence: CASSPRTGMEETQYF. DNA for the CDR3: TGTGCCAGCAGCCCACGGACAGGGATGGAGGAGACCCAGTACTTC.

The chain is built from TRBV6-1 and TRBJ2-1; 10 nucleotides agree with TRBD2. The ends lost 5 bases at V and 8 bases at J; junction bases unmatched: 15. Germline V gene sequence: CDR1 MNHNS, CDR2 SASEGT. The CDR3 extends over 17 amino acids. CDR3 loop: CASSLKRGGEVLDEQFF. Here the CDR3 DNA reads TGTGCCAGCAGTCTAAAGCGGGGGGGCGAGGTGCTGGATGAGCAGTTCTTC.

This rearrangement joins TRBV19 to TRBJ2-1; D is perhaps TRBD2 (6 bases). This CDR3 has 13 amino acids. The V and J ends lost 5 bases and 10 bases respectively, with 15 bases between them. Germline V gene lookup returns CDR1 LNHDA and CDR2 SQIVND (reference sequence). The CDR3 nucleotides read TGTGCCAGTAGTCCCGGGACTGTTGGGGAGCAGTTCTTC. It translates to CASSPGTVGEQFF.

The CDR3 here is CSARDPRLAGPYNEQFF. The CDR3 nucleotides read TGCAGTGCTAGAGACCCGAGGCTAGCGGGGCCTTACAATGAGCAGTTCTTC. The chain is built from TRBV20-1 and TRBJ2-1, with TRBD2 identical over 9 bases. Germline lookup yields CDR1 DFQATT and CDR2 SNEGSKA (reference sequence). The CDR3 runs 17 residues. The J segment lost 4 bases and the V segment lost 0 bases, leaving 10 bases of the junction unmatched.